This is a list of T cell receptor beta chains from one sample in a study of type 1 and type 2 diabetes patients. Using its own MiXCR run on the multiplex PCR reads, TCRdb lists one record per CDR3 protein. The table includes fewer than 350,000 distinct CDR3 sequences, around 50% detected once. The sample taken for sequencing was peripheral blood mononuclear cells (PBMCs). The receptors were gathered from a man younger than 35 with type 2 diabetes. CDR3s leave out the opening cysteine and the closing phenylalanine or tryptophan.

TRBJ2-1 | TRBV6-5 | ASSYGGGNEQF
TRBJ2-7 | TRBV5-1 | ATSQEDRGYEQY
TRBJ2-1 | TRBV4-1 | ASSDLPGPAHNEQF
TRBJ2-3 | TRBV20-1 | SARSSGRTDTQY
TRBJ2-2 | TRBV12-5 | ASGLAYRGTNTGELF
TRBJ2-7 | TRBV28 | ASSGGLGFEQY
TRBJ1-6 | TRBV6-5 | ASSYGRANSPLH
TRBJ2-2 | TRBV12-5 | ASGLTSRANTGELF
TRBJ1-1 | TRBV29-1 | SVGAPQGNTEAF
TRBJ1-1 | TRBV11-2 | ASSLDPQRREAF
TRBJ2-2 | TRBV7-9 | ASTRTGWTGELF
TRBJ2-2 | TRBV19 | ASSIVPSNTGELF
TRBJ1-2 | TRBV7-2 | ASSLIALFPRYT
TRBJ2-1 | TRBV7-3 | ASSPTSSGSQF
TRBJ2-3 | TRBV27 | ASSHEMGTDTQY
TRBJ2-7 | TRBV15 | ATSRDFGTYNSYEQY
TRBJ2-3 | TRBV14 | ASSQGGSGPLDTQY
TRBJ2-7 | TRBV7-8 | ASSFETGSEQY
TRBJ2-2 | TRBV5-1 | ASSLEGRGSAGELF
TRBJ2-5 | TRBV6-6 | ASRGGPGETQY
TRBJ2-5 | TRBV20-1 | SATIGVGWYQETQY
TRBJ2-3 | TRBV12-3/TRBV12-4 | ASSLAGRNTDTQY
TRBJ2-1 | TRBV2 | ASSETGNEQF
TRBJ1-1 | TRBV7-2 | ASSLGGGAEAF
TRBJ1-2 | TRBV7-3 | ASSTRDGPNYGYT
TRBJ2-2 | TRBV19 | ASSISGRTGELF
TRBJ2-3 | TRBV7-3 | ASSSGQGAADTQY
NA | TRBV12-3/TRBV12-4 | ASSARTGGNEQF
TRBJ2-5 | TRBV2 | ASSVTLETQY
TRBJ2-6 | TRBV5-1 | ASSPPWGPATGANVLT
TRBJ2-1 | TRBV7-2 | ASSLDSSNEQF
TRBJ2-5 | TRBV19 | ASNRRGETQY
TRBJ2-7 | TRBV27 | ASSWDGSYEQY
TRBJ2-1 | TRBV20-1 | SATFRVAVRGFSYNEQF
TRBJ1-1 | TRBV30 | AWSVHRAMNTEAF
TRBJ1-2 | TRBV30 | AWSGQGWPGYT
TRBJ2-7 | TRBV20-1 | SARDTRVAETYEQY
TRBJ1-5 | TRBV2 | ASSKDRENQPQH
TRBJ2-2 | TRBV12-3/TRBV12-4 | ASTHKPSTGELF
TRBJ1-4 | TRBV9 | ASSVDGTGLEKLF
TRBJ2-1 | TRBV5-6 | ASSLDGLAGGGDNEQF
TRBJ1-2 | TRBV20-1 | SAGTTTRGYT
TRBJ1-4 | TRBV25-1 | ASSPRATNEKLF
TRBJ2-7 | TRBV7-2 | ASTYFQSYEQY
TRBJ2-7 | TRBV7-6 | ASSLASLDRDYDQY
TRBJ2-2 | TRBV19 | ASSIDQDTGELF
TRBJ1-4 | TRBV5-1 | ASSQFQGVATNEKLF
TRBJ2-7 | TRBV5-4 | ASSLGTESSYEQY
TRBJ2-1 | TRBV7-3 | ASSLARGISYNEQF
TRBJ1-2 | TRBV2 | ASSLVNRLTGWNNYGYA